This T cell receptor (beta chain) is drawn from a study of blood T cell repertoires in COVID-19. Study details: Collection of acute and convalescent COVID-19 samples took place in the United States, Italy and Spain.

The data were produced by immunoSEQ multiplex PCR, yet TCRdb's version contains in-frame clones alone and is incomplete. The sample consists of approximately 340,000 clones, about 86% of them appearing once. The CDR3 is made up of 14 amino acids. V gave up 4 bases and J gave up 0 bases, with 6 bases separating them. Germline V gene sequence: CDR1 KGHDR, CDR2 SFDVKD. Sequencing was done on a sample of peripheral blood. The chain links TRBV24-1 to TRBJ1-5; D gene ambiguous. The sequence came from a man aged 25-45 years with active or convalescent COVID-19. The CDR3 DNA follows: TGTGCCACCAGTGAAGCCCATAGCAATCAGCCCCAGCATTTT. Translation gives CATSEAHSNQPQHF.